Presented here are 10 T cell receptor beta chains from one specimen sequenced in a study of glioma-infiltrating T cells after dendritic cell vaccination. This sample's time point: after dendritic cell vaccination, including at tumor progression/relapse. Clones were read by immunoSEQ multiplex PCR, and TCRdb kept only the in-frame ones, dropping some. Among about 65,000 clones listed, around nine tenths were seen once. Sequenced here: blood, sampled after dendritic cell vaccination. All receptors derive from a human donor with glioblastoma.

V gene TRBV4-1 combines with J gene TRBJ2-7; TRBD2 matches at 7 bases. The germline CDR1 and CDR2 sequences are MGHRA and YSYEKL. Trimming at V came to 4 bases and at J to 6 bases, leaving 6 bases not matched to a gene. The CDR3 covers 13 residues. DNA of the CDR3: TGCGCCAGCAGCCCAGGAGCGGGAAGCGAGCAGTACTTC. Amino acids: CASSPGAGSEQYF.

The chain couples TRBV29-1 to TRBJ2-1; 12 bases align to TRBD2. The CDR3 length is 13 residues. Germline V CDR1 and CDR2: SQVTM, ANQGSEA. Unmatched junction bases numbered 4, after V lost 5 bases and J lost 8 bases. The CDR3 bases are TGCAGCGTTCGGACTAGCGGGAAGTATGAGCAGTTCTTC. This gives the protein CSVRTSGKYEQFF.

V gene TRBV19 combines with J gene TRBJ2-6; 12 nucleotides agree with TRBD2. J gave up 2 bases and V 3 bases, and 11 bases lay outside the gene matches. Germline loops: CDR1 LNHDA, CDR2 SQIVND (reference sequence). CDR3 length equals 20 residues. CDR3 coding DNA: TGTGCCAGTAGTATTACCCCGACTAGCGGGAGATTCGCTGGGGCCAACGTCCTGACTTTC. Protein sequence: CASSITPTSGRFAGANVLTF.

The chain carries TRBV5-4 and TRBJ2-5; D is perhaps TRBD2 (5 bases). The germline V and J ends were trimmed by 6 bases and 3 bases, with 15 bases remaining between them. The CDR3 covers 14 residues. In germline, CDR1 is SGHNT, CDR2 YYREEE (reference sequence). DNA for the CDR3: TGTGCCAGCACCCGACTCGAGGAGGAAGAGACCCAGTACTTC. Translating gives CASTRLEEEETQYF.

V usage is TRBV7-6 and J usage is TRBJ2-3; 10 bases are a match to TRBD1. The CDR3 is 16 residues long. The germline CDR1 and CDR2 sequences are SGHVS and FNYEAQ. After removal of 5 bases from V and 4 bases from J, the junction contained 9 bases not matched to a gene. The CDR3 sequence: CASSPEGQGFADTQYF. The CDR3 bases are TGTGCCAGCAGCCCGGAGGGACAGGGGTTCGCAGATACGCAGTATTTT.

This chain uses TRBV18 with TRBJ2-1; TRBD1 agrees at 9 bases. This CDR3 region has 15 residues. The germline gives CDR1 KGHSH, CDR2 LQKENI. The V gene end was trimmed by 8 bases and the J gene end by 4 bases; junction bases not matched to a gene: 9. CDR3 coding DNA: TGTGCCAGCGTAACACAGGGGGCGGGATACAATGAGCAGTTCTTC. This encodes CASVTQGAGYNEQFF. The full variable domain, rest sourced from reference TRBV18 and TRBJ2-1, is NAGVMQNPRHLVRRRGQEARLRCSPMKGHSHVYWYRQLPEEGLKFMVYLQKENIIDESGMPKERFSAEFPKEGPSILRIQQVVRGDSAAYFCASVTQGAGYNEQFFGPGTRLTVL.

This chain connects TRBV11-3 to TRBJ2-5; 9 positions agree with TRBD1. The J call may be mistaken, given a closer DNA end match to TRBJ2-7. Germline V gene data show CDR1 as SGHNT and CDR2 as YENEEA. The length of the CDR3 is 15 residues. This chain's CDR3 is CASSQTGTGLYEQYF. In nucleotides, the CDR3 is TGTGCCAGCAGCCAAACCGGGACAGGGCTCTACGAGCAGTACTTC.

The CDR3 sequence: CASSTSGGPGYF. DNA of the CDR3: TGTGCCAGTAGTACCAGCGGAGGGCCGGGGTACTTC. The chain combines TRBV19 with TRBJ2-7; perhaps TRBD2 as D (6 bases). The germline gives CDR1 LNHDA, CDR2 SQIVND (reference sequence). This CDR3 has 12 amino acids. V was pared by 4 bases and J by 12 bases, with 16 bases between.

V usage is TRBV10-2 and J usage is TRBJ1-5; possible D gene TRBD1, 5 bases. V was clipped by 0 bases and J by 5 bases, with 8 bases between them. This CDR3 contains 14 residues. Germline CDR1 and CDR2: WSHSY and SAAADI. CDR3 region: CASSESGGDQPQHF. DNA of the CDR3: TGCGCCAGCAGTGAGTCAGGAGGGGATCAGCCCCAGCATTTT.

This sequence joins TRBV2 and TRBJ1-5, with a weak D call TRBD1 (6 bases). CDR3 length: 14 amino acids. Germline lookup yields CDR1 SNHLY and CDR2 FYNNEI. V dropped 6 bases and J dropped 3 bases, with 12 bases sitting between them. CDR3 nucleotides: TGTGCCAGCAGCGCAGGACAGAACAATCAGCCCCAGCATTTT. Translation: CASSAGQNNQPQHF.